This TCR beta chain originates from a study of T cells in Graves' hyperthyroidism and ophthalmopathy. Study results and limitations: In the blood, most expanded thyroid clonotypes above 0.001 appeared as well.

Points on this clonotype: Its target is not known.

Researchers barred patients who had uncontrolled infection, other autoimmune disease, pregnancy or lactation. CDR3 length: 15 residues. V dropped 0 bases and J dropped 4 bases, with 13 bases sitting between them. There were TCR beta CDR3 regions amplified from RNA transcripts. Using the HTBI primer set, a first-round RT-PCR was run on the TCR CDR3. One entry per CDR3 protein, called by TCRdb with MiXCR from the multiplex PCR reads. The repertoire holds roughly 740,000 distinct CDR3 sequences, with around 17% as singletons. This chain joins TRBV6-7 and TRBJ2-7, with D possibly TRBD2 on 6 matching bases. TRBV6-7 is filed as an ORF, its function uncertain. This receptor was identified in a man aged 18 to 30 with Graves' hyperthyroidism. The sample comprised blood. CDR3 sequence (DNA): TGTGCCAGCAGTTACTCACCGGGAGCGAGGTACGAGCAGTACTTC. As protein: CASSYSPGARYEQYF.